This is a list of T cell receptor beta chains from one sample in a study of blood T cell repertoires in COVID-19. The table came from immunoSEQ multiplex PCR; TCRdb's copy has only in-frame clones and leaves some out. The sample includes tens of thousands of clones, 88% of them seen just once. Sequencing was performed on peripheral blood. The receptors originated from a human donor in a cohort sampled during active COVID-19. CDR3s include the opening cysteine and the closing phenylalanine or tryptophan. Each record gives: D gene, V gene, clone size, J gene, CDR3 DNA, CDR3 protein. D genes are given only for firm matches. Clone sizes are given selectively: once, few, many, or a class where the clone is expanded.

TRBD2	TRBV19	NA	TRBJ2-7	TGTGCCAGTAGTATGCCTAGCGGGAGCTCCTACGAGCAGTACTTC	CASSMPSGSSYEQYF
NA	TRBV19	NA	TRBJ1-3	TGTGCCAGTAGTCGCGACAGGAGCTCTGGAAACACCATATATTTT	CASSRDRSSGNTIYF
TRBD2	TRBV7-2	once	TRBJ2-3	TGTGCCAGCAGTTACCGGGGGGGTAGCGGTTTAGCAGATACGCAGTATTTT	CASSYRGGSGLADTQYF
NA	TRBV5-4	NA	TRBJ1-4	TGTGCCAGCAGCTTGGCGGCAGGGAAAGAAAAACTGTTTTTT	CASSLAAGKEKLFF
NA	TRBV7-9	NA	TRBJ1-3	TGTGCCAGCAGCTCGGAGCGGGCACAAGGCTCTGGAAACACCATATATTTT	CASSSERAQGSGNTIYF
TRBD2	TRBV7-2	NA	TRBJ2-5	TGTGCCAGCAGAAAAAGTCTAGCGGGAGGTGAGACCCAGTACTTC	CASRKSLAGGETQYF
NA	TRBV7-2	NA	TRBJ2-1	TGTGCCAGCAGCCTACGCAATGAGCAGTTCTTC	CASSLRNEQFF
NA	TRBV4-2	NA	TRBJ1-5	TGTGCCAGCAGCCAAGATTCGGGACGGGGGGTCCGAGCCCAGCATTTT	CASSQDSGRGVRAQHF
NA	TRBV5-6	NA	TRBJ1-5	TGTGCCAGCAGCTTGGGGGCAGGGAAGAATCAGCCCCAGCATTTT	CASSLGAGKNQPQHF
NA	TRBV24-1	NA	TRBJ2-2	TGTGCCACCAGTGATTTCGTGACTGCTCACACCGGGGAGCTGTTTTTT	CATSDFVTAHTGELFF
NA	TRBV7-2	once	TRBJ1-1	TGTGCCAGCAGCATACAAGTTTACACTGAAGCTTTCTTT	CASSIQVYTEAFF
TRBD2	TRBV7-9	few	TRBJ2-2	TGTGCCAGCAGCTTAGAGCGGGGCAGGGCGGCAGGAAAAGCCGGGGAGCTGTTTTTT	CASSLERGRAAGKAGELFF
TRBD2	TRBV11-2	NA	TRBJ2-4	TGTGCCAGCAGCTCGCCAGCGGGAGCAATAGCCAAAAACATTCAGTACTTC	CASSSPAGAIAKNIQYF
NA	TRBV5-1	NA	TRBJ1-2	TGCGCCAGCAGCTTGGTTGGACGGGACTCTGGCTACACCTTC	CASSLVGRDSGYTF
TRBD2	TRBV14	NA	TRBJ2-1	TGTGCCAGCAGCCAATTTGGGACACTAGCGGGAGGAAACTCCTACAATGAGCAGTTCTTC	CASSQFGTLAGGNSYNEQFF
TRBD2	TRBV5-1	once	TRBJ2-3	TGCGCCAGCAGCTTGCTGGGGGGGGATACGCAGTATTTT	CASSLLGGDTQYF
NA	TRBV21-1	once	TRBJ2-7	TGTGCCAGCATTCCAACACGGGAGGTTACCTACGAGCAGTACTTC	CASIPTREVTYEQYF
TRBD2	TRBV6-1	NA	TRBJ2-3	TGTGCCAGCAGTGAAAGGAGCGGGAGGACAGATACGCAGTATTTT	CASSERSGRTDTQYF
NA	TRBV15	NA	TRBJ2-7	TGTGCCACCAGCAGAGATGGTGGTGGCGGTTACGAGCAGTACTTC	CATSRDGGGGYEQYF
NA	TRBV24-1	NA	TRBJ1-2	TGTGCCACCAGTACGACAGAAAACCATGGCTACACCTTC	CATSTTENHGYTF
NA	TRBV3-1/TRBV3-2	NA	TRBJ1-2	TGTGCCAGCAGCCAAGAAGGAGGGATCTATGGCTACACCTTC	CASSQEGGIYGYTF
NA	TRBV29-1	NA	TRBJ1-4	TGCAGCGTGCTGCGGGCAGGCAGGGAAAAACTGTTTTTT	CSVLRAGREKLFF
TRBD2	TRBV11-2	NA	TRBJ2-1	TGTGCCAGCAGCTTAGGAGTCGGGAGGGGCCCCTACAATGAGCAGTTCTTC	CASSLGVGRGPYNEQFF
TRBD1	TRBV24-1	NA	TRBJ2-3	TGTGCCACCAGTGATGACAGGGGGCGCAGAGATACGCAGTATTTT	CATSDDRGRRDTQYF
NA	TRBV3-1/TRBV3-2	few	TRBJ2-1	TGTGCCAGCAGCCAAGTCTCCACAGTACCTGAGCAGTTCTTC	CASSQVSTVPEQFF
TRBD2	TRBV11-2	NA	TRBJ2-5	TGTGCCAGCAGCCCGGGACTAGCCTTAGAGACCCAGTACTTC	CASSPGLALETQYF
NA	TRBV11-1	once	TRBJ2-7	TGTGCCAGCAGCCCTGGTTTGGACTGGCCCCTGATGGAGCAGTACTTC	CASSPGLDWPLMEQYF
TRBD2	TRBV20-1	NA	TRBJ2-1	TGCAGTGCTAGTCGTCGGCGGGGGAACCGGAATGAGCAGTTCTTC	CSASRRRGNRNEQFF
NA	TRBV5-1	NA	TRBJ2-5	TGCGCCAGCAGCTTGGGAACAGGCGACCGGGAGACCCAGTACTTC	CASSLGTGDRETQYF
TRBD1	TRBV27	NA	TRBJ2-7	TGTGCCAGCAGTTTACGACAGGGCTCTTCCTACGAGCAGTACTTC	CASSLRQGSSYEQYF
NA	TRBV12-3/TRBV12-4	NA	TRBJ1-2	TGTGCCAGCAGTTCCCGCAGGGCTAATGGCTACACCTTC	CASSSRRANGYTF
NA	TRBV30	NA	TRBJ2-7	TGTGCCTGGAGTACCCTACCGGGGTCCTACGAGCAGTACTTC	CAWSTLPGSYEQYF
NA	TRBV28	NA	TRBJ1-4	TGTGCCAGCAGTTTACAGGGAGGAGAAAAACTGTTTTTT	CASSLQGGEKLFF
NA	TRBV18	NA	TRBJ2-5	TGTGCCAGCTCACCCCTCAGGGGCCTTCAAGAGACCCAGTACTTC	CASSPLRGLQETQYF
NA	TRBV7-2	NA	TRBJ2-7	TGTGCCAGCAGCCTTTCGACAGGCACCTACGAGCAGTACTTC	CASSLSTGTYEQYF
TRBD1	TRBV18	NA	TRBJ2-7	TGTGCCAGCTCACCGGACAGGGTCACCTACGAGCAGTACTTC	CASSPDRVTYEQYF
NA	TRBV27	NA	TRBJ2-1	TGTGCCAGCAGTTTGGATCGGAGACATGAGCAGTTCTTC	CASSLDRRHEQFF
NA	TRBV7-2	few	TRBJ1-2	TGTGCCAGCAGCTTAGCGCGGGACTATGGCTACACCTTC	CASSLARDYGYTF
NA	TRBV7-2	NA	TRBJ2-1	TGTGCCAGCAGCTTACACGGGAGAGGGTTGGCCTACAATGAGCAGTTCTTC	CASSLHGRGLAYNEQFF
NA	TRBV12-5	NA	TRBJ2-5	TGTGCTAGTGGTTTGGTACATCAGGGATCGGGTCAAGAGACCCAGTACTTC	CASGLVHQGSGQETQYF
NA	TRBV13	NA	TRBJ1-1	TGTGCCAGCAGCCAGAACACTGAAGCTTTCTTT	CASSQNTEAFF
NA	TRBV11-2	NA	TRBJ1-2	TGTGCCAGCAGCCCGAGCTATGGCTACACCTTC	CASSPSYGYTF
TRBD2	TRBV4-2	NA	TRBJ2-3	TGTGCCAGCAGCCAAGATCTAACTAGCGGGAGAGCAGATACGCAGTATTTT	CASSQDLTSGRADTQYF
TRBD1	TRBV30	few	TRBJ2-7	TGTGCCTGGAGTGCGACAGGGGGAGAGCAGTACTTC	CAWSATGGEQYF
NA	TRBV19	NA	TRBJ1-5	TGTGCCAGTAGTCAAGCTCATAGCAATCAGCCCCAGCATTTT	CASSQAHSNQPQHF
TRBD2	TRBV11-2	NA	TRBJ2-7	TGTGCCAGCAGCTCAGGGACTAGCGGGAACTACGAGCAGTACTTC	CASSSGTSGNYEQYF
TRBD1	TRBV3-1/TRBV3-2	NA	TRBJ1-6	TGTGCCAGCAGCCAAGGGGACAGGGGGTGGGAGCGTTCACCCCTCCACTTT	CASSQGDRGWERSPLHF
NA	TRBV5-1	NA	TRBJ1-1	TGCGCCAGCAGCTTGGACACACAGGGTCTTGGATCTGAAGCTTTCTTT	CASSLDTQGLGSEAFF
NA	TRBV3-1/TRBV3-2	NA	TRBJ2-1	TGTGCCAGCAGCCAACGGGGAGATCGAAAGCAGTTCTTC	CASSQRGDRKQFF
NA	TRBV28	NA	TRBJ1-5	TGTGCCAGCAGTTTACCCCAGGGCTCCAATCAGCCCCAGCATTTT	CASSLPQGSNQPQHF
TRBD1	TRBV6-2/TRBV6-3	NA	TRBJ2-7	TGTGCCAGCAGTACGCCGGGACAGGGGCTCTACGAGCAGTACTTC	CASSTPGQGLYEQYF
TRBD1	TRBV10-2	NA	TRBJ2-7	TGCGCCAGCAGTGAGAGTAGGGGGCCCTACGAGCAGTACTTC	CASSESRGPYEQYF
TRBD1	TRBV28	NA	TRBJ2-7	TGTGCCAGCACCAGGGACAGGGTTGGTCACGAGCAGTACTTC	CASTRDRVGHEQYF